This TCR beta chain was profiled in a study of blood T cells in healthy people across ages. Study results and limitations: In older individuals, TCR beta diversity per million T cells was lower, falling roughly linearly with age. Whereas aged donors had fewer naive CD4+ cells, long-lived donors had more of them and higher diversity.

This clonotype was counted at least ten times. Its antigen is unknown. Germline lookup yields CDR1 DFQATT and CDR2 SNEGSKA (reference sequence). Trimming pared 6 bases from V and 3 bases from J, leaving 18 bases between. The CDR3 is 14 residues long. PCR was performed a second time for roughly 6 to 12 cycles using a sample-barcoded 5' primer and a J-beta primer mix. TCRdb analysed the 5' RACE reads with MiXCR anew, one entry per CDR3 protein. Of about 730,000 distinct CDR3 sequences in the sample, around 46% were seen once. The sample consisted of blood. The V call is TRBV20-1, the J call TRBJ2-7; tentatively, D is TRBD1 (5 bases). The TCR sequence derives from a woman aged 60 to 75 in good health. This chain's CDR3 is CSAGAEWSFYEQYF. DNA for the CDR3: TGCAGTGCAGGGGCCGAATGGTCCTTCTACGAGCAGTACTTC.